The source of this TCR beta chain is a study of T cell repertoires in cytomegalovirus infection. Overall study: CMV epitopes, recently identified HLA-C-restricted and well-studied HLA-B-restricted, were used. Both CMV infection and a matching HLA type were indicated by public TCR beta signatures. The study, taken as a whole, reports: Identification of carriers of CMV plus the relevant HLA was achieved through cumulative public TCR beta family frequency.

About this clonotype itself: Its antigen is not identified.

Germline CDR1 and CDR2: DFQATT and SNEGSKA (reference sequence). Trimming left V 5 bases short and J 6 bases short, with 9 bases between. The length of the CDR3 is 11 residues. One entry per CDR3 protein, called by TCRdb with MiXCR from the reads. This sample yields nearly 700,000 distinct CDR3 sequences, of which around 30% are seen a single time; around a sixth belongs to the top ten. The sample was cultured PBMCs, taken from culture after CMV antigen stimulation. This chain connects TRBV20-1 to TRBJ2-3; D gene uncertain. The origin of this receptor is a human donor in good health (CMV status not recorded). Some clones in this sample may be carry-over from other donors' samples. Here the CDR3 DNA reads TGCAGTGCTCCCACCTACGATACGCAGTATTTT. Its translation is CSAPTYDTQYF.